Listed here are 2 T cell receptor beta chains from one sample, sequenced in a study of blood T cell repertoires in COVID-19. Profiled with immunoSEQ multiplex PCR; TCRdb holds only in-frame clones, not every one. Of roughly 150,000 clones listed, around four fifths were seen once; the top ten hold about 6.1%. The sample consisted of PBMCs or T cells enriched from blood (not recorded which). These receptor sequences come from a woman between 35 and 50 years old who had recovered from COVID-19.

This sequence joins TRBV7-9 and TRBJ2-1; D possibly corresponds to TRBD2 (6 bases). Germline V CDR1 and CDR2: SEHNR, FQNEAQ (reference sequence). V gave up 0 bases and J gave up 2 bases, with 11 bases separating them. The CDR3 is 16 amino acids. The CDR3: CASSLAGAGTYNEQFF. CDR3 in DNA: TGTGCCAGCAGCTTAGCTGGGGCGGGGACCTACAATGAGCAGTTCTTC.

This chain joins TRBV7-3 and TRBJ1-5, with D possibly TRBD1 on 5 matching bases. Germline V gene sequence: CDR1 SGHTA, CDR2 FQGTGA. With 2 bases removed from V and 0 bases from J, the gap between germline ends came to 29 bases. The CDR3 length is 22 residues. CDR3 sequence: CASSLCHGAQGKSRTSNQPQHF. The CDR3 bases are TGTGCCAGCAGCTTATGTCATGGGGCGCAGGGTAAAAGTAGGACTAGCAATCAGCCCCAGCATTTT.